This T cell receptor beta chain was profiled in a study of chemoradiotherapy in HPV16-positive cancers. Overall study context: Functional T-cell assays on two HPV16-positive patients' cells defined candidate HPV-specific clones and common TCR motifs. Study-wide results and limits: During treatment, candidate HPV-specific clones and E7-related motifs expanded in tumor.

The V end lost 3 bases, the J end lost 4 bases, and 17 bases lay between the germline ends. In germline, CDR1 is SGHDT, CDR2 YYEEEE. CDR3 size: 15 residues. About this clone: The target antigen is unknown.

The method was immunoSEQ multiplex PCR; TCRdb's version includes in-frame clones alone and lacks a portion of them. The table has over 30,000 clones, about 88% seen once; the top ten hold 2.1%. This sequence was found in a human donor with HPV-associated anogenital cancer. This specimen consisted of blood, obtained from a patient who underwent chemoradiotherapy. The rearrangement joins TRBV5-6 to TRBJ2-7, with D possibly called TRBD1 or TRBD2 (7 bases each). As DNA, the CDR3 is TGTGCCAGCAGCTCACAGGGGAGGGGGTTATACGAGCAGTACTTC. This gives the protein CASSSQGRGLYEQYF.